The sequence of this T cell receptor (beta chain) was determined in a study of T cell changes during pregnancy in multiple sclerosis. Trimming left V 6 bases short and J 0 bases short, with 15 bases between. Germline V gives CDR1 MDHEN, CDR2 SYDVKM. The CDR3 consists of 15 residues. Clones were sequenced by immunoSEQ multiplex PCR, and TCRdb holds only the in-frame ones, with some missing. The sample contains roughly 48,000 clones, approximately 95% of which appear only once. This sequence was found in a female donor with multiple sclerosis, enrolled in a pregnancy study. The sample in question was CD8+ T cells from peripheral blood mononuclear cells, obtained in the first trimester of pregnancy. The chain is built from TRBV28 and TRBJ2-7, with D perhaps TRBD2 (7 bases). In nucleotides, the CDR3 is TGTGCCAGCAGCAATACAGGGACTAACTCCTACGAGCAGTACTTC. This codes for CASSNTGTNSYEQYF.